The rows below give T cell receptor beta chains drawn from one sample of a study of neurological immune-mediated disorders. MiXCR, run by TCRdb on the 5' RACE reads, gives a single entry per CDR3 protein. This sample yields tens of thousands of distinct CDR3 sequences, of which 15% to 20% are seen a single time; about 4.9% belongs to the top ten. The sample taken for sequencing was CD4+ T cells from blood. All receptors derive from a female donor with HTLV-1-associated myelopathy (HAM/TSP). Both conserved end residues are trimmed from each CDR3. The size of a clone is reported for some rows only, either as once, few or many, or as a class for expanded clones.

.	TRBV20-1	SAPRESFGVNTEAF
many	TRBV7-2	ASSLFWGGVGDTQY
many	TRBV5-1	ASSSLAGGNEQF
few	TRBV7-9	ASSSRDREYNEQF
many	TRBV12-3/TRBV12-4	ASSLGPGYEQY
.	TRBV5-1	SSSFQGYNEQF
many	TRBV6-6	ASSYVSETAF
.	TRBV20-1	SAPRAGTYNEQF
many	TRBV11-2	ASSPTPGLATDTQY
many	TRBV5-5	ASSLDTYEQY
.	TRBV10-1	ASSDPAGGMNTEAF
many	TRBV18	ASSDRGSTDTQY
many	TRBV10-3	AISEGQYGNTIY
many	TRBV7-8	ASSFRLGGADEQY
.	TRBV29-1	STYMGLEETQY
many	TRBV5-1	ASSLGARRTNEKLF
.	TRBV20-1	SASRDRDETQY
many	TRBV5-1	ASSAETGDLETQY
.	TRBV2	ASSEFVYYGYT
many	TRBV5-1	ASSLRTSGGAHEQF
medium-sized	TRBV18	ASSPGGSNNSPLH
many	TRBV5-1	ASSLDSGGTEAF
few	TRBV12-2	ASRVDRGISGELF
many	TRBV4-2	ASSQRAETNTGELF
many	TRBV10-3	AISESRGQGGEQY
many	TRBV5-6	ASSLDGQETQY
.	TRBV7-6	VSSLGTGGVGPTRELF
many	TRBV7-9	ASSSREENTGELF
many	TRBV5-1	ASKEGVAGIADTQY
many	TRBV5-1	ASSSMVTGEQY
.	TRBV20-1	SATNLPGLARETDTQY
many	TRBV27	ASKDRDRGTEAF
many	TRBV11-3	ASSLDSSRSGELF
many	TRBV5-1	ASSPTGNVGEKLF
.	TRBV6-1	ASSWYSNIEAF
few	TRBV3-1	ASSQYTPSGGFVETQY
.	TRBV11-2	ASGTKGQGTTDTQY
.	TRBV4-2	ASSLRLAETRY
many	TRBV6-2/TRBV6-3	ATYPERGENEQF
many	TRBV3-1	ASSQDRVTSGRSTGELF
many	TRBV5-6	ASSLNSYEQY
many	TRBV20-1	SARVDISHEQY
many	TRBV5-1	ASSLSSGRGNEQF
many	TRBV24-1	ATSSGNPPHEQY
.	TRBV20-1	SATSSGEYNEQF
.	TRBV25-1	VNSEWGGEEQY
.	TRBV11-2	ASSIGQGDEKLF
medium-sized	TRBV20-1	SARSGTTQETQY
many	TRBV19	ASSSIRRANTGELF
medium-sized	TRBV7-2	ASSLLAGREQY
many	TRBV10-3	VMRPTSSRYTDTQY
many	TRBV12-3/TRBV12-4	ASSIAGTVSNQPQH
many	TRBV9	ASSVLELNSPLH
many	TRBV14	ASSQNSETQY
many	TRBV18	ASSPLTLDEQF
many	TRBV7-3	ASSLTQAGAAEAF
.	TRBV19	ASSSSRQGEEETQY
many	TRBV28	ASSSSLQGGTEAF
many	TRBV5-1	ASSILPGRANTGELF
many	TRBV20-1	SAREAWNTEAF